The 16 T cell receptor beta chains presented below share a single source sample, sequenced in a study of post-analysis software for immune sequencing data. Study findings and constraints: The study found TRBV5-6, TRBV5-1 and TRBV20-1 among 4 or 5 TRBV segments more frequent in patients than controls.

Unique-molecular-identifier-tagged TCR beta cDNA libraries were used. MiXCR was run by TCRdb on the PCR reads, yielding one entry per CDR3 protein. The table shows around 710,000 distinct CDR3 sequences, with under 60% occurring only once. Antigen specificity for these receptors is unknown. The sample taken for sequencing was blood. The receptor source for this set is a girl aged 10-17 years with multiple sclerosis.

This sequence joins TRBV20-1 and TRBJ1-1, with D maybe TRBD1 (6 bases). CDR1 and CDR2 (germline): DFQATT, SNEGSKA (reference sequence). Trimming removed 6 bases at V and 5 bases at J, with 16 bases between. The CDR3 length is 13 residues. As DNA, the CDR3 is TGCAGTGCCCACAGGGATGATTGGACTGAAGCTTTCTTT. This translates into CSAHRDDWTEAFF.

About this clonotype itself: An end of the junction does not agree with germline; a read error may underlie this. V usage is TRBV4-1 and J usage is TRBJ1-1; D is unclear. CDR1 is MGHRA and CDR2 is YSYEKL in the germline V gene. The CDR3 is 16 residues long. The CDR3 bases are TGCGCCAGTAGCCAGGAACCTGGACGGTTGAACACTGAAGCTTTCTTT. Translated, it gives CASSQEPGRLNTEAFF.

J is TRBJ2-3 and V is TRBV28; 9 nucleotides line up with TRBD2. Per the germline V gene, CDR1 is MDHEN and CDR2 is SYDVKM. This CDR3 region has 15 residues. Trimming cost V 5 bases and J 4 bases; bases outside gene matches: 7. CDR3 protein: CASSAGTSNPDTQYF. The CDR3 region has the DNA TGTGCCAGCAGTGCCGGGACTAGCAACCCAGATACGCAGTATTTT.

The table lists this clonotype with a count of one. The rearrangement links TRBV6-1 to TRBJ1-6; a possible D gene is TRBD1 (5 bases). This CDR3 spans 14 amino acids. The V gene lost 1 base and the J gene lost 7 bases, with 8 bases spanning the gap. The V gene's germline CDR1 is MNHNS and CDR2 SASEGT. The CDR3 bases are TGTGCCAGCAGTGAAGTGCCAGGGAATTCACCCCTCCACTTT. As protein: CASSEVPGNSPLHF.

This clonotype was observed many times. The gene calls are TRBV12-3 or TRBV12-4 and TRBJ2-3; no clear D gene. Trimming stripped 3 bases from V and 0 bases from J, with 7 bases between. The CDR3 sequence is 14 residues long. CDR3 nucleotide sequence: TGTGCCAGCAGTTTCGGGCGGAGCACAGATACGCAGTATTTT. It codes for CASSFGRSTDTQYF.

J is TRBJ1-4 and V is TRBV12-3 or TRBV12-4, with D perhaps matching TRBD1 (5 bases). The CDR3 length is 17 residues. With 5 bases removed from V and 3 bases from J, the gap between germline ends came to 19 bases. The CDR3 region has the DNA TGTGCCAGCAGTCGCCGGGACCTCCGGGCTGCTAATGAAAAACTGTTTTTT. Protein sequence: CASSRRDLRAANEKLFF.

This clonotype was seen ten or more times. The chain uses TRBV27 and TRBJ2-1, with D hard to call. The germline V gene has CDR1 MNHEY and CDR2 SMNVEV (reference sequence). Trimming left V 6 bases short and J 5 bases short, with 8 bases between. The CDR3 extends over 12 amino acids. The CDR3 DNA is TGTGCCAGCAGCCCTCCCGACAATGAGCAGTTCTTC. This gives the protein CASSPPDNEQFF.

This chain links TRBV7-2 with TRBJ2-5; 7 nucleotides align to TRBD2. The J call may be incorrect, as the DNA end agrees better with TRBJ2-7. Per germline, CDR1 SGHTA and CDR2 FQGNSA. The CDR3 runs 16 residues. CDR3 in amino acids: CASSTQGGELTYEQYF. DNA for the CDR3: TGTGCCAGCAGCACGCAGGGAGGGGAACTGACCTACGAGCAGTACTTC.

This clonotype appeared a few times. The genes are TRBV6-2 or TRBV6-3 and TRBJ2-5, with 10 bases aligning to TRBD1. V dropped 5 bases and J dropped 5; count of bases not matched to a gene: 5. Germline CDR1 MNHEY, CDR2 SVGEGT. This CDR3 is 14 amino acids long. The CDR3 nucleotides are TGTGCCAGCAGTCACGACAGGGGGCGCGAGACCCAGTACTTC. This sequence encodes CASSHDRGRETQYF.

This chain uses TRBV14 with TRBJ1-4; 9 nucleotides agree with TRBD1. The length of the CDR3 is 16 residues. Trimming cost V 3 bases and J 6 bases; bases outside gene matches: 8. Germline values: CDR1 SGHDN, CDR2 FVKESK. The CDR3: CASSQLGTGNDEKLFF. The CDR3 DNA sequence: TGTGCCAGCAGCCAGCTAGGGACAGGGAACGATGAAAAACTGTTTTTT. Drawing the rest from reference TRBV14 and TRBJ1-4, the complete variable domain is EAGVTQFPSHSVIEKGQTVTLRCDPISGHDNLYWYRRVMGKEIKFLLHFVKESKQDESGMPNNRFLAERTGGTYSTLKVQPAELEDSGVYFCASSQLGTGNDEKLFFGSGTQLSVL.

This clonotype has just a few counts. This chain joins TRBV28 and TRBJ2-5; D gene ambiguous. V lost 6 bases, J lost 3 bases, and 8 bases lay in between. The CDR3 has 12 amino acids. The germline V gene has CDR1 MDHEN and CDR2 SYDVKM. The CDR3 sequence: CASSDAKETQYF. The CDR3 nucleotides read TGTGCCAGCAGCGACGCCAAAGAGACCCAGTACTTC.

The chain has TRBV29-1 and TRBJ2-1, with 11 bases aligning to TRBD2. This CDR3 is built from 15 residues. Germline lookup yields CDR1 SQVTM and CDR2 ANQGSEA. Unmatched junction bases numbered 5, after V lost 2 bases and J lost 5 bases. In DNA form, the CDR3 reads TGCAGCGTTGAACTCCTAGCGGGAGGTAACAATGAGCAGTTCTTC. This codes for CSVELLAGGNNEQFF.

CDR3 bases: TGTGCCAGCAGCACCCGGACAGGTATGAACACTGAAGCTTTCTTT. Amino acids: CASSTRTGMNTEAFF. V is TRBV7-9 and J is TRBJ1-1, with 7 bases identical to TRBD1. Germline V gene lookup returns CDR1 SEHNR and CDR2 FQNEAQ (reference sequence). The CDR3 is made up of 15 amino acids. V shed 5 bases, J shed 0 bases, and the junction held 6 bases outside the gene matches.

CDR3 sequence reads: CASGPGADYNEQFF. The CDR3 nucleotides are TGTGCTAGTGGTCCGGGGGCCGACTACAATGAGCAGTTCTTC. The chain is built from TRBV12-5 and TRBJ2-1; either TRBD1 or TRBD2 may fit D (6 bases each). Trimming pared 5 bases from V and 3 bases from J, leaving 11 bases between. The CDR3 runs to 14 residues. Germline CDR1 is LGHNT and CDR2 is FRNRAP.

Only a few counts were recorded for this clonotype. The rearrangement joins TRBV29-1 to TRBJ2-5; 7 bases are shared with TRBD1. Germline V gene lookup returns CDR1 SQVTM and CDR2 ANQGSEA. This CDR3 comprises 13 residues. V shed 6 bases and J 4 bases; nucleotides not matched to a gene: 8. CDR3 coding DNA: TGCAGCGTACGTCAGGGGGTTATAGAGACCCAGTACTTC. The encoded protein is CSVRQGVIETQYF.

V and J are TRBV5-6 and TRBJ2-7; D not resolved. CDR3 size: 13 residues. V was trimmed by 4 bases and J by 3 bases, leaving 11 bases between them. Germline V CDR1 and CDR2: SGHDT, YYEEEE. This CDR3 reads CASSILDDYEQYF. CDR3 DNA sequence: TGTGCCAGCAGCATCTTGGACGACTACGAGCAGTACTTC.